Listed below are T cell receptor beta chains from one sample, sequenced in a study of blood T cell repertoires in COVID-19. Some clones are missing from TCRdb's copy, which holds only in-frame ones; the method was immunoSEQ multiplex PCR. The sample holds approximately 240,000 clones; 75% to 90% are singletons and the top ten take about 6.9%. The sample taken for sequencing was PBMCs or T cells enriched from blood (not recorded which). The receptors here all came from a woman in her 30s with acute COVID-19. Each CDR3 is given with its conserved first and last residue. The D gene is left open where the match is weak. Clone size appears in some rows only: once, few, many, or a class for an expanded clone.

size	D	V	J	DNA	CDR3
.	.	TRBV7-8	TRBJ1-1	TGTGCCAGCAGCTTACGGACAGAAGCTTTCTTT	CASSLRTEAFF
medium-sized	.	TRBV13	TRBJ1-4	TGTGCCAGCAGCTTCGACAGGCCCAATGAAAAACTGTTTTTT	CASSFDRPNEKLFF
.	.	TRBV5-1	TRBJ1-1	TGCGCCAGCAGCCAAGACGGGGGGTGGACTGAAGCTTTCTTT	CASSQDGGWTEAFF
once	TRBD1	TRBV5-6	TRBJ1-5	TGTGCCAGCAGCGTCGACAGGGATCAGCCCCAGCATTTT	CASSVDRDQPQHF
.	.	TRBV28	TRBJ1-4	TGTGCCAGCAGTTATAGTGAAAAACTGTTTTTT	CASSYSEKLFF
.	.	TRBV29-1	TRBJ2-7	TGCAGCGTGATACCGGGTCTAAGCTCCTACGAGCAGTACTTC	CSVIPGLSSYEQYF
few	.	TRBV28	TRBJ2-2	TGTGCCACCGAGAGGGAGATCGGGGAGCTGTTTTTT	CATEREIGELFF
.	TRBD2	TRBV4-2	TRBJ2-3	TGTGCCAGCAGCCCCAGGTGGAGCGGGGCCAACACAGATACGCAGTATTTT	CASSPRWSGANTDTQYF
.	.	TRBV11-3	TRBJ2-1	TGTGCCAGCAGCTCGACAGGCAGCGCCTACAATGAGCAGTTCTTC	CASSSTGSAYNEQFF
.	.	TRBV7-9	TRBJ1-1	TGTGCCAGCAGCTTAGAAGGAAGAGGTGAAGCTTTCTTT	CASSLEGRGEAFF
.	.	TRBV6-5	TRBJ2-3	TGTGCCAGCAAGTCTCGCGGCGGAGGCACAGATACGCAGTATTTT	CASKSRGGGTDTQYF
.	.	TRBV24-1	TRBJ2-2	TGTGCCACCAGTGACTTAGACAGCCCCGGGGAGCTGTTTTTT	CATSDLDSPGELFF
.	TRBD1	TRBV3-1/TRBV3-2	TRBJ1-6	TGTGCCAGCAGCCAATGCTCCAGACAGGGCAAGAATTCACCCCTCCACTTT	CASSQCSRQGKNSPLHF
.	.	TRBV6-2/TRBV6-3	TRBJ1-2	TGTGCCAGCAGTGGGGACAAGGGCTATGGCTACACCTTC	CASSGDKGYGYTF
.	TRBD1	TRBV5-4	TRBJ2-2	TGTGCCAGCAGCTATGGGACAGAGGGGGCCGGGGAGCTGTTTTTT	CASSYGTEGAGELFF
.	TRBD1	TRBV28	TRBJ1-5	TGTGCCAGCAGTTTGGCGGGACAGCGCAATCAGCCCCAGCATTTT	CASSLAGQRNQPQHF
.	.	TRBV2	TRBJ1-2	TGTGCCAGCAGGCTCTCAGGGGAATCTAATGGCTACACCTTC	CASRLSGESNGYTF
.	TRBD1	TRBV25-1	TRBJ2-5	TGTGCCAGCAGAATACAGGGGGCTGACCAGTACTTC	CASRIQGADQYF
.	.	TRBV25-1	TRBJ1-3	TGTGCCAGCAGTGAACTCCAAACAGGGTTATCGGACACCATATATTTT	CASSELQTGLSDTIYF
.	.	TRBV29-1	TRBJ2-7	TGCAGCGTTGAGGTCAGGGGTGACTACGAGCAGTACTTC	CSVEVRGDYEQYF